The entry below describes one TCR beta chain. These data belong to a study of blood T cell repertoires in COVID-19. Study at large: Samples came from the United States, Italy and Spain, spanning acute and convalescent COVID-19. T cells, B-cell-depleted T cells, or PBMCs provided the cDNA or gDNA that served as material.

Here immunoSEQ multiplex PCR was the method, and the copy in TCRdb shows in-frame clones only, minus some. The sample holds around 180,000 clones, around two thirds seen once. Germline lookup yields CDR1 SGHTA and CDR2 FQGNSA. V lost 1 base to trimming and J lost 4 bases; unmatched junction nucleotides: 5. The CDR3 has 18 residues. The source material was peripheral blood. This sequence originates from a woman aged 80 or older with acute or convalescent COVID-19. The V call is TRBV7-2, the J call TRBJ2-1; 15 bases match TRBD2. The CDR3 DNA is TGTGCCAGCAGCTTAGGAGGGACTAGCGGGGGGCTTTACAATGAGCAGTTCTTC. Translation gives CASSLGGTSGGLYNEQFF.